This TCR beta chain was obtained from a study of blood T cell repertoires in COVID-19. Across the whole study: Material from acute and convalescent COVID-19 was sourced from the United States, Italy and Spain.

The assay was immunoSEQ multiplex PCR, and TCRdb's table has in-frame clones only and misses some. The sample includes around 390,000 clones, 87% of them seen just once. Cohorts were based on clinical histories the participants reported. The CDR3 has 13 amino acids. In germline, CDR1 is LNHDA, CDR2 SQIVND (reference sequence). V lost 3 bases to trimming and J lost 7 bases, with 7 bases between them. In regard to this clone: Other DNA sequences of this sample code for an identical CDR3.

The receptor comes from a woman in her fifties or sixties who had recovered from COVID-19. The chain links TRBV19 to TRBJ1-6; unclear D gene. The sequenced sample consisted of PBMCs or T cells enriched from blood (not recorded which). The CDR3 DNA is TGTGCCAGTAGTATTCGGGGAAATTCACCCCTCCACTTT. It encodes CASSIRGNSPLHF.